This is a list of T cell receptor beta chains from one sample in a study of blood T cell repertoires in COVID-19. Method: immunoSEQ multiplex PCR; TCRdb's copy keeps in-frame clones and lacks some. Counted here are a few hundred thousand clones, around 90% occurring once; the ten biggest clones make up roughly 0.78%. Material: peripheral blood. These receptors were obtained from a man in his late teens or twenties with COVID-19, enrolled during active disease. Both conserved end residues are part of each CDR3. Each record gives: J gene, D gene, V gene, clone size, CDR3 DNA, CDR3 protein. A D gene is named only where the DNA matches it firmly. Size tells how often a clone was seen (once, few, many) or the class of an expanded clone, and some rows leave it out.

TRBJ2-1,TRBD2,TRBV9,-,TGTGCCAGCAGCCAATACGAGCGGGAGGCCAATGAGCAGTTCTTC,CASSQYEREANEQFF
TRBJ2-1,-,TRBV19,-,TGTGCCAGTAGTTACGGGTCGGCCGGTGAGCAGTTCTTC,CASSYGSAGEQFF
TRBJ1-5,-,TRBV28,-,TGTGCCAGCAGCTTCCAAAGGGGGTATCAGCCCCAGCATTTT,CASSFQRGYQPQHF
TRBJ2-7,TRBD2,TRBV5-1,-,TGCGCCAGCAGCCCAACTAGCGGGGGGTCCTACGAGCAGTACTTC,CASSPTSGGSYEQYF
TRBJ2-7,-,TRBV6-5,-,TGTGCCAGCAGGGCCGACACCTTAGGGGCCTACGAGCAGTACTTC,CASRADTLGAYEQYF
TRBJ2-7,-,TRBV2,-,TGTGCCAGCGGGGACAATTGGCAGTACTTC,CASGDNWQYF
TRBJ1-1,TRBD1,TRBV3-1/TRBV3-2,-,TGTGCCAGCAGCCAGACAGGGGCCATGAACACTGAAGCTTTCTTT,CASSQTGAMNTEAFF
TRBJ2-7,-,TRBV3-1/TRBV3-2,few,TGTGCCAGCAGCCAATCCACCTACGAGCAGTACTTC,CASSQSTYEQYF
TRBJ2-1,-,TRBV3-1/TRBV3-2,-,TGTGCCAGCGCGGCCCAGCGGGCCAATGAGCAGTTCTTC,CASAAQRANEQFF
TRBJ2-3,-,TRBV3-1/TRBV3-2,-,TGTGCCACCGGTAGCGGAAGCACAGATACGCAGTATTTT,CATGSGSTDTQYF
TRBJ2-2,-,TRBV25-1,-,TGTGCCAGCAAGGTAGCAGGGGTGTCCGGGGAGCTGTTTTTT,CASKVAGVSGELFF
TRBJ1-2,TRBD1,TRBV5-4,once,TGTGCCAGCAGCTTGGCGGACAGGGCGAGTGGCTACACCTTC,CASSLADRASGYTF
TRBJ2-7,TRBD2,TRBV27,-,TGTGCCAGCAGTTTATCAGCGGGAGGAACCTACGAGCAGTACTTC,CASSLSAGGTYEQYF
TRBJ2-5,TRBD1,TRBV7-9,-,TGTGCCAGCAGCTCAGGGGGAGAGACCCAGTACTTC,CASSSGGETQYF
TRBJ2-2,TRBD1,TRBV6-4,-,TGTGCCAGCAGAAAGGGCCCTCCGGACAGGGGGGGAAGCACCGGGGAGCTGTTTTTT,CASRKGPPDRGGSTGELFF
TRBJ1-2,TRBD1,TRBV3-1/TRBV3-2,-,TGTGCCAGCAGCCCAGGGACAGGGAGGAGAGAAGGCTACACCTTC,CASSPGTGRREGYTF
TRBJ2-3,TRBD2,TRBV2,-,TGTGCCAGCAGTGAAGAAGCGGGGAGCACAGATACGCAGTATTTT,CASSEEAGSTDTQYF
TRBJ2-1,TRBD2,TRBV7-9,once,TGTGCCAGCAGCCCGTGGACTAGCGGGAGCAATGAGCAGTTCTTC,CASSPWTSGSNEQFF
TRBJ1-2,-,TRBV11-3,once,TGTGCCAGCAGCTTAGACGCGGGTTCTAACTATGGCTACACCTTC,CASSLDAGSNYGYTF
TRBJ1-2,-,TRBV2,-,TGTGCCAGCAAAGACAGTTATGGCTACACCTTC,CASKDSYGYTF
TRBJ1-6,-,TRBV6-5,-,TGTGCCAGCACCCTGACGGGGGTAGGGAATTCACCCCTCCACTTT,CASTLTGVGNSPLHF
TRBJ2-1,TRBD2,TRBV5-4,-,TGTGCCAGCAGCTTGGACGGGGGACTAGCGGGAGCATACAATGAGCAGTTCTTC,CASSLDGGLAGAYNEQFF
TRBJ2-1,-,TRBV6-1,-,TGTGCCAGCAGTGAGCACAGCCCCGGCACCGATGAGCAGTTCTTC,CASSEHSPGTDEQFF
TRBJ1-1,TRBD1,TRBV6-5,-,TGTGCCAGCAGCCATGGGGGGACAGGGGGCTCTGAAGCTTTCTTT,CASSHGGTGGSEAFF
TRBJ2-7,-,TRBV7-9,-,TGTGCCAGCAGCTCGATACAGGGTGTGAGTTACGAGCAGTACTTC,CASSSIQGVSYEQYF
TRBJ2-7,TRBD1,TRBV6-5,-,TGTGCCAGCCAGGGGTCAGACAGGGTTTCCTACGAGCAGTACTTC,CASQGSDRVSYEQYF
TRBJ2-2,-,TRBV7-6,few,TGTGCCAGCAGCCCAGGAGGACACACCGGGGAGCTGTTTTTT,CASSPGGHTGELFF
TRBJ1-2,-,TRBV6-5,-,TGTGCCAGCCGACCGAGCCAGGGAGGGGTTGCTGGCTACACCTTC,CASRPSQGGVAGYTF
TRBJ1-4,TRBD1,TRBV7-9,-,TGTGCCAGCAGCTTAGCGCTACGGGGTAGGGGACAGGAAAAACTGTTTTTT,CASSLALRGRGQEKLFF
TRBJ2-7,-,TRBV12-5,-,TGTGCTAGTGGTTTGGGGCTTAGGCAGGGCCGAACCTACGAGCAGTACTTC,CASGLGLRQGRTYEQYF
TRBJ2-7,-,TRBV5-1,-,TGCGCCAGCAGCTTAGGGGAGGGGGGCGAGCAGTACTTC,CASSLGEGGEQYF
TRBJ2-5,-,TRBV24-1,-,TGTGCCACCAGTGATTTGTTGGGGGCCCCAGAGACCCAGTACTTC,CATSDLLGAPETQYF
TRBJ2-1,-,TRBV24-1,once,TGTGCCACCAGCAGGGATTCCTACAATGAGCAGTTCTTC,CATSRDSYNEQFF
TRBJ1-3,-,TRBV5-6,few,TGTGCCAGCACCAGACAAGCCTCTGGAAACACCATATATTTT,CASTRQASGNTIYF
TRBJ2-1,-,TRBV11-1,-,TGTGCCAGCAGCTTATCGGTTACCTCCTACAATGAGCAGTTCTTC,CASSLSVTSYNEQFF
TRBJ2-1,TRBD2,TRBV11-2,-,TGTGCCAGCAGCCCGGTAGCGGGGGGGCTAGATGAGCAGTTCTTC,CASSPVAGGLDEQFF
TRBJ2-5,-,TRBV3-1/TRBV3-2,-,TGTGCCTCCAGGGTATGGCCTCAAGAGACCCAGTACTTC,CASRVWPQETQYF
TRBJ2-7,TRBD1,TRBV5-1,-,TGCGCCAGCAGCCCAGGACAGGGGGCGGACGAGCAGTACTTC,CASSPGQGADEQYF
TRBJ2-1,-,TRBV10-3,-,TGTGCCATCAGTCCCAATCCTCTCGACAGTCACAATGAGCAGTTCTTC,CAISPNPLDSHNEQFF
TRBJ2-7,TRBD2,TRBV19,-,TGTGCCAGTAGTATAAGTCCCCCCCTGACTAGCGGGAGTTACGAGCAGTACTTC,CASSISPPLTSGSYEQYF
TRBJ2-5,-,TRBV7-9,-,TGTGCCAGCAGCTTAGCGCCCGAGGAGACCCAGTACTTC,CASSLAPEETQYF
TRBJ2-1,-,TRBV7-3,-,TGTGCCAGCAGCCAGGAATCATTCGGTACAAATGAGCAGTTCTTC,CASSQESFGTNEQFF
TRBJ1-6,-,TRBV4-1,-,TGCGCCAGCAGCCAAGATAGAACTAGAGATTCACCCCTCCACTTT,CASSQDRTRDSPLHF
TRBJ2-7,-,TRBV6-5,-,TGTGCCAGCAGTTACTCGAGTACGGGTCTTGGCTACGAGCAGTACTTC,CASSYSSTGLGYEQYF
TRBJ1-5,-,TRBV18,-,TGTGCCAGCTCCATAGAGAAGTTGGAGCAGCCCCAGCATTTT,CASSIEKLEQPQHF
TRBJ2-7,-,TRBV11-2,-,TGTGCCAGCAGCTTAACAAGGGAGACCTACGAGCAGTACTTC,CASSLTRETYEQYF
TRBJ2-1,TRBD1,TRBV9,-,TGTGCCAGCAGCGTAGGCCCCACCAGGGGGCGAGGAGGTCATGAGCAGTTCTTC,CASSVGPTRGRGGHEQFF
TRBJ2-2,-,TRBV19,few,TGTGCCAGTAGGCCAAGCGGTTACTCGAACACCGGGGAGCTGTTTTTT,CASRPSGYSNTGELFF
TRBJ2-4,-,TRBV5-5,once,TGTGCCAGCAGCTTGGGGGCTGACAAAAACATTCAGTACTTC,CASSLGADKNIQYF
TRBJ2-1,TRBD2,TRBV6-5,once,TGTGCCAGCAGTTCCCGACTAGCGGGAAGGTCCAATGAGCAGTTCTTC,CASSSRLAGRSNEQFF
TRBJ2-7,-,TRBV9,-,TGTGCCAGCAGCGTAGGGGAGGCTCCCTACGAGCAGTACTTC,CASSVGEAPYEQYF
TRBJ2-1,TRBD1,TRBV5-1,-,TGCGCCAGCAGCTTGGAGACCGGGACAGTCAATGAGCAGTTCTTC,CASSLETGTVNEQFF
TRBJ1-2,-,TRBV5-1,-,TGCGCCAGCAGCTTGGACAGGAACTATGGCTACACCTTC,CASSLDRNYGYTF
TRBJ2-7,TRBD1,TRBV3-1/TRBV3-2,few,TGTGCCAGCAGTAGGGACAGGGTGGCCGAGCAGTACTTC,CASSRDRVAEQYF
TRBJ2-1,-,TRBV6-5,-,TGTGCCAGCAGGCTAGGAGGGTCCTACAATGAGCAGTTCTTC,CASRLGGSYNEQFF
TRBJ2-1,TRBD2,TRBV3-1/TRBV3-2,-,TGTGCCAGCAGCCAGGCAGCGGGGGCCCTAGGTGAGCAGTTCTTC,CASSQAAGALGEQFF